The rows below give T cell receptor beta chains drawn from one sample of a study of T cell changes during pregnancy in multiple sclerosis. TCRdb keeps only in-frame clones here, not all; method: immunoSEQ multiplex PCR. Here the sample spans 59,000 or so clones, roughly nine tenths being singletons. Source: peripheral blood, taken in the third trimester of pregnancy. Receptors were obtained from a female donor in good health, enrolled as a control in a pregnancy study. CDR3s leave out the opening cysteine and the closing phenylalanine or tryptophan. For some rows the clone size is stated as once, few or many, or as a class when expanded; others skip it.

J,V,size,CDR3
TRBJ2-7,TRBV11-3,.,ASSFGFDGVGKAEQY
TRBJ2-1,TRBV11-2,once,ASSPPGLAGTNEQF
TRBJ1-4,TRBV29-1,.,SVARDFNEKLF
TRBJ2-1,TRBV11-3,.,ASSPGLAGKEQF
TRBJ1-3,TRBV19,.,ASSTLTGAGNTIY
TRBJ2-7,TRBV6-1,once,ASTPGQASYEQY
TRBJ1-1,TRBV7-2,once,ASTPNLNLNTEAF
TRBJ2-7,TRBV5-4,.,ASSLMEWGQGNYEQY
TRBJ1-1,TRBV15,.,ATSIDRANTEAF
TRBJ2-1,TRBV13,.,ASSPTTSSYNEQF
TRBJ1-1,TRBV7-3,.,ASSPGTVNTEAF
TRBJ2-7,TRBV5-1,.,ASSLQETRAGEQY
TRBJ2-1,TRBV4-1,.,ASSRSRQRDRDEQF
TRBJ2-5,TRBV5-6,.,ASTLLGLAGGVETQY
TRBJ2-1,TRBV29-1,.,SASASGGDLTYNEQF
TRBJ2-1,TRBV5-1,.,ASDPTERGGLNEQF
TRBJ2-1,TRBV6-6,.,ASSYRDNNEQF
TRBJ1-5,TRBV5-8,.,ASSLEPHRRAQPQH
TRBJ1-2,TRBV2,.,ASIQRRTNYGYT
TRBJ1-2,TRBV21-1,.,ASSKANRADYT
TRBJ1-2,TRBV5-1,.,ASSLTGQGNYGYT
TRBJ2-7,TRBV28,.,ASSSPGLASQY
TRBJ2-7,TRBV7-9,.,ASSSRRGSYEQY
TRBJ1-4,TRBV15,.,ATSRGSGNSHEKLF
TRBJ1-2,TRBV19,.,ASSIDRGSMHGYT
TRBJ2-1,TRBV6-4,.,ASSASGNEQF
TRBJ2-1,TRBV6-1,.,ASSPAGLASNEQF
TRBJ2-1,TRBV6-6,.,ASSYLGGPSYNEQF
TRBJ2-1,TRBV6-5,.,ASSYLGQGGVRKF
TRBJ2-5,TRBV25-1,.,ASSVSGTQETQY
TRBJ2-7,TRBV4-3,.,ASSQDQTSGSQY
TRBJ2-7,TRBV11-1,.,ASSQDRSNSYEQY
TRBJ1-1,TRBV6-1,.,ASSEPGLGAF
TRBJ2-2,TRBV28,.,ASSLLTGELF
TRBJ1-1,TRBV5-1,.,ASSPWGGPNTEAF
TRBJ2-5,TRBV5-1,.,ASSLVGGQETQY
TRBJ2-7,TRBV28,.,ASSLSRLAGVYEQY
TRBJ1-1,TRBV7-9,.,ASSFAGQGSRAEAF
TRBJ2-7,TRBV2,.,ASSSAYEQY
TRBJ2-5,TRBV7-2,.,ASSSSRGLGETQY
TRBJ2-7,TRBV18,.,ASSPGTDFYEQY
TRBJ2-1,TRBV28,.,ATRTGGKGEQF
TRBJ2-1,TRBV25-1,.,ASSEYPSSYNEQF
TRBJ1-2,TRBV7-2,.,ASSWNPLDRTNYGYT
TRBJ2-1,TRBV7-3,.,ASSSGTSGAHEQF
TRBJ2-7,TRBV9,.,ASSPFEGAWYEQY
TRBJ1-1,TRBV29-1,.,SVEGLANTEAF
TRBJ2-2,TRBV9,.,ASSVEAVYTGELF
TRBJ1-1,TRBV5-4,.,ASSPEAVVMNTEAF
TRBJ1-2,TRBV27,.,ASSLAGVGYT
TRBJ1-4,TRBV6-1,.,ASSEDRQAREKLF
TRBJ1-4,TRBV30,.,AWSIQGAGEKLF
TRBJ2-7,TRBV19,.,ASSSGASLYEQY